This TCR beta chain was identified during a study of blood T cell repertoires in COVID-19. On the study more broadly: Specimens from acute and convalescent COVID-19 originated in the United States, Italy and Spain. Nucleic acid was either cDNA or gDNA, and it came from T cells, B-cell-depleted T cells, or PBMCs.

CDR3 size: 14 residues. V shed 2 bases and J shed 6 bases, with 10 bases lying between them. CDR1 and CDR2 (germline): SGHTA, FQGNSA. Per the authors' pipeline: The authors estimated nucleated cell counts from reference gene primer amplification. The table came from immunoSEQ multiplex PCR; TCRdb's copy has only in-frame clones and leaves some out. Clonal size and the V and J genes are those of that table, whereas D and trimming came from the DNA. The sample carries some 100,000 clones, about 83% recorded once. Sequencing input: peripheral blood. This receptor was taken from a human donor in a cohort sampled during active COVID-19. The gene calls are TRBV7-2 and TRBJ1-4; tentative D call: TRBD1 (5 bases). The CDR3, as DNA: TGTGCCAGCAGCTTATGGCCAGGGTATGAAAAACTGTTTTTT. Translating gives CASSLWPGYEKLFF.